The sequence of this TCR beta chain was determined in a study of blood T cells in healthy people across ages. Alongside a J-beta primer mix, a sample-barcoded 5' primer served in a second PCR lasting about 6 to 12 cycles. A single record per CDR3 protein comes from TCRdb applying MiXCR to the 5' RACE reads. The sample consists of about 1.7 million distinct CDR3 sequences, about 28% of them appearing once. This CDR3 region has 14 residues. Germline V gives CDR1 LGHNT, CDR2 FRNRAP. V shed 2 bases and J shed 4 bases, with 11 bases lying between them. The V call is TRBV12-5, the J call TRBJ2-5; possibly TRBD2 for D (7 bases). The receptor's source is a woman under 40 in good health. Specimen: blood. Here the CDR3 reads CASGLSGGRETQYF. CDR3 coding DNA: TGTGCTAGTGGTTTGTCGGGGGGCCGAGAGACCCAGTACTTC.